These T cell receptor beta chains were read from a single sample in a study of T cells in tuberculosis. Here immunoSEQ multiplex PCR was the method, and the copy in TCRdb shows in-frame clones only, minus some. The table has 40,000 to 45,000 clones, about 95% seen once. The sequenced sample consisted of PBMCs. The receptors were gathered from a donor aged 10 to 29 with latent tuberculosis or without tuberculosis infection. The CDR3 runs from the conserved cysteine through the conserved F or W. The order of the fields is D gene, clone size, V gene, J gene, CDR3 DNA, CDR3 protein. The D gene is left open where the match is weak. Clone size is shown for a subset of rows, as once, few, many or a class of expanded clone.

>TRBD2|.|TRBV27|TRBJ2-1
TGTGCCAGCAGTCTTCTCATACTAGCGGGAGAAGAGAATGAGCAGTTCTTC
CASSLLILAGEENEQFF
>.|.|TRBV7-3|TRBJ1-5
TGTGCCAGCAGCTCCTATAGCAATCAGCCCCAGCATTTT
CASSSYSNQPQHF
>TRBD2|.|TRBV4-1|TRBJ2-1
TGCGCCAGCAGCCAGGCAGCGGGAGGGCCTGCAAATGAGCAGTTCTTC
CASSQAAGGPANEQFF
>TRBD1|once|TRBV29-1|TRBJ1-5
TGCAGCGCCTCCGGGACAGGCAATCAGCCCCAGCATTTT
CSASGTGNQPQHF
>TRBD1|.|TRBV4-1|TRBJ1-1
TGCGCCAGCAGCCAAGATCTGGGGACAGTGAACACTGAAGCTTTCTTT
CASSQDLGTVNTEAFF
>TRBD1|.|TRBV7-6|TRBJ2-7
TGTGCCAGCAGCCCCTTAGGACAGGGGACGTCCTACGAGCAGTACTTC
CASSPLGQGTSYEQYF
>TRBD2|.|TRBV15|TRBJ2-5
TGTGCCACCAGCAGGATAAGACTAGCGGGCCTGCGGGAGACCCAGTACTTC
CATSRIRLAGLRETQYF
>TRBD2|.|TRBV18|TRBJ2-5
TGTGCCAGCTCACCTCGGACTAGCGGAGGGGCGGAGACCCAGTACTTC
CASSPRTSGGAETQYF
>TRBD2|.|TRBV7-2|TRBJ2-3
TGTGCCAGCAGCTTATCGGGGGGGGTGCCAGATACGCAGTATTTT
CASSLSGGVPDTQYF
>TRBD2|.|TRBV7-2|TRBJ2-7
TGTGCCAGCAGCTTAGAGGTAGCGGGACCGCTAGGGCAGTACTTC
CASSLEVAGPLGQYF
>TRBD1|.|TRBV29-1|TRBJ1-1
TGCAGTGGACAGGGTTTGAACACTGAAGCTTTCTTT
CSGQGLNTEAFF
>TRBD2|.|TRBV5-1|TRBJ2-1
TGCGCCAGCAGCCAGTCAGGACTAGCGGCCTACAATGAGCAGTTCTTC
CASSQSGLAAYNEQFF
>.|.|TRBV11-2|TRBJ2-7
TGTGCCAGCAGCTTGGGAGAATTGTACGAGCAGTACTTC
CASSLGELYEQYF
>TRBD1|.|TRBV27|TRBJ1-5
TGTGCCAGCAGTTTCTTGATCGCGACAGGGGGAATCAGCCAGCCCCAGCATTTT
CASSFLIATGGISQPQHF
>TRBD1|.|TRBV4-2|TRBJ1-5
TGTGCCAGCAGCCCCAAATCGACAGGGGGGAATCAGCCCCAGCATTTT
CASSPKSTGGNQPQHF